This TCR beta chain is drawn from a study of blood T cell repertoires in COVID-19. Study overall: Samples of COVID-19 (acute and convalescent) were obtained from the United States, Italy and Spain. PBMCs, B-cell-depleted T cells, or T cells provided the cDNA or gDNA that made up the material.

Authors' methods: Amplification of reference gene primers provided the estimated nucleated cell counts. The method was immunoSEQ multiplex PCR; TCRdb's version includes in-frame clones alone and lacks a portion of them. V and J calls and clone size come straight from that table; D and trimming were deduced from the DNA. The sample has around 100,000 clones, around four fifths seen once. This clone was counted a single time. This receptor was obtained from a man in his 70s with acute or convalescent COVID-19. Sequencing was done on a sample of peripheral blood.

CDR3 coding DNA: TGCGCCAGCAGCAGGACGGGTCTGGAGGGCAACGAGCAGTACTTC. Translation gives CASSRTGLEGNEQYF. The chain employs TRBV5-1 and TRBJ2-7; TRBD2 might be the D (6 bases). Germline assignment: CDR1 SGHRS and CDR2 YFSETQ. V lost 4 bases, J lost 5 bases, and 19 bases lay in between. The CDR3 sequence is 15 residues long.